One sample yielded the 30 T cell receptor beta chains listed below, sequenced in a study of blood T cell repertoires in COVID-19. The protocol was immunoSEQ multiplex PCR, while the TCRdb copy is restricted to in-frame clones and leaves out a portion. The sample has more than 150,000 clones, about 80% seen once; the top ten hold around 6.8%. The sample comprised peripheral blood. The receptors derive from a human donor in a cohort sampled during active COVID-19.

The rearrangement uses TRBV2 and TRBJ1-5; D uncertain. V lost 8 bases to trimming and J lost 1 base, with 6 bases between them. The CDR3 has 12 residues. From germline, CDR1 is SNHLY and CDR2 FYNNEI. CDR3 in amino acids: CASHSSNQPQHF. The DNA for the CDR3 is TGTGCCAGCCATAGCAGCAATCAGCCCCAGCATTTT. The full variable domain, with the rest looked up from reference TRBV2 and TRBJ1-5, is EPEVTQTPSHQVTQMGQEVILRCVPISNHLYFYWYRQILGQKVEFLVSFYNNEISEKSEIFDDQFSVERPDGSNFTLKIRSTKLEDSAMYFCASHSSNQPQHFGDGTRLSIL.

This clone came up a few times. The chain is built from TRBV2 and TRBJ2-7; 9 nucleotides match TRBD2. V trimming: 6 bases; J trimming: 4 bases; junction bases outside the gene matches: 10. Germline-derived CDR1 and CDR2 are SNHLY and FYNNEI. The CDR3 contains 15 residues. CDR3 coding DNA: TGTGCCAGCAGGGACCTAGCGGGGAGCCGATACGAGCAGTACTTC. Translation gives CASRDLAGSRYEQYF.

This rearrangement joins TRBV4-2 to TRBJ2-1; 12 bases fit TRBD1. Trimming removed 2 bases from V and 15 bases from J; junction bases left unmatched: 14. The CDR3 covers 16 residues. Germline V gene sequence: CDR1 LGHNA, CDR2 YNFKEQ. This chain's CDR3 is CASSQPPGQGAFELFF. In nucleotides, the CDR3 is TGTGCCAGCAGCCAACCCCCGGGACAGGGGGCGTTTGAACTGTTCTTC.

This clone has just one count. V and J are TRBV7-6 and TRBJ2-2; 13 bases are shared with TRBD2. Germline CDR1 is SGHVS and CDR2 is FNYEAQ. V was pared by 0 bases and J by 3 bases, with 4 bases of the junction left unmatched. The CDR3 contains 18 residues. For the CDR3, the DNA is TGTGCCAGCAGCTTAGCCGGGACTAGCGGGGTATACACCGGGGAGCTGTTTTTT. Amino acids: CASSLAGTSGVYTGELFF.

The chain is built from TRBV6-5 and TRBJ1-1, with 7 bases aligning to TRBD1. The length of the CDR3 is 14 residues. Per the germline V gene, CDR1 is MNHEY and CDR2 is SVGAGI. After removal of 6 bases from V and 1 base from J, the junction contained 5 bases not matched to a gene. CDR3 DNA: TGTGCCAGCAGACCCGGACAGGAGAACACTGAAGCTTTCTTT. This translates into CASRPGQENTEAFF.

The V gene is TRBV7-9, the J gene TRBJ2-5; 9 bases fit TRBD1. The V segment lost 4 bases and the J segment 1 base; nucleotides outside the gene matches: 7. The CDR3 runs 16 residues. The V gene's germline CDR1 is SEHNR and CDR2 FQNEAQ (reference sequence). CDR3 amino acids: CASSSWTGALQETQYF. The DNA for the CDR3 is TGTGCCAGCAGCTCATGGACAGGGGCCCTCCAAGAGACCCAGTACTTC.

V and J are TRBV27 and TRBJ2-6; D may be TRBD1 (5 bases). V lost 4 bases and J 2 bases, leaving 6 bases between the germline ends. There are 14 residues in the CDR3. Looked up from germline, CDR1 is MNHEY and CDR2 is SMNVEV (reference sequence). CDR3 DNA: TGTGCCAGCAGTTCCAGGGCTGGGGCCAACGTCCTGACTTTC. Its protein is CASSSRAGANVLTF.

V and J are TRBV19 and TRBJ1-5; 9 nucleotides align to TRBD1. The CDR3 totals 13 residues. The germline V gene encodes CDR1 LNHDA and CDR2 SQIVND (reference sequence). V lost 7 bases to trimming and J lost 5 bases; unmatched junction nucleotides: 3. CDR3 amino acids: CASKRDRDQPQHF. The CDR3 DNA sequence: TGTGCCAGTAAGAGGGACAGGGATCAGCCCCAGCATTTT.

This clone showed up just once. The V call is TRBV9, the J call TRBJ1-4, with D perhaps TRBD1 (5 bases). The CDR3 has 16 residues. With 0 bases removed from V and 8 bases from J, the gap between germline ends came to 17 bases. Germline V lookup: CDR1 SGDLS, CDR2 YYNGEE. CDR3 nucleotide sequence: TGTGCCAGCAGCGTAGCTGGGGGAGGTGTTATGGAAAAACTGTTTTTT. The encoded protein is CASSVAGGGVMEKLFF.

The chain employs TRBV7-3 and TRBJ1-6; D is unclear. The ends were cut back, 1 base at V and 9 bases at J, with 7 bases in the middle. Germline values: CDR1 SGHTA, CDR2 FQGTGA. The CDR3 runs 13 residues. Here the CDR3 reads CASSLKAGSPLHF. In DNA, the CDR3 is TGTGCCAGCAGCTTAAAGGCGGGTTCACCCCTCCACTTT.

This clone has only a few counts. The CDR3 region has the DNA TGTGCCAGCTCACTCGGTGCAGGGGCTGAAGCTTTCTTT. Its protein is CASSLGAGAEAFF. The chain couples TRBV18 to TRBJ1-1; TRBD1 is a possible D gene (6 bases). This CDR3 region has 13 residues. V dropped 4 bases and J dropped 6 bases, with 12 bases sitting between them. Germline CDR1 KGHSH, CDR2 LQKENI. The whole variable domain, remainder taken from reference TRBV18 and TRBJ1-1, is NAGVMQNPRHLVRRRGQEARLRCSPMKGHSHVYWYRQLPEEGLKFMVYLQKENIIDESGMPKERFSAEFPKEGPSILRIQQVVRGDSAAYFCASSLGAGAEAFFGQGTRLTVV.

The chain combines TRBV10-1 with TRBJ2-1, with no clear D. CDR3 length: 13 residues. V lost 3 bases and J lost 8, with 11 bases in between. The germline V gene encodes CDR1 WNHNN and CDR2 SYGVQD (reference sequence). The CDR3 sequence is CASSELRGYEQFF. For the CDR3, the DNA is TGCGCCAGCAGTGAATTACGCGGTTATGAGCAGTTCTTC.

This chain connects TRBV7-9 to TRBJ1-2; D gene ambiguous. CDR3 length equals 15 residues. V lost 6 bases and J 4 bases, leaving 18 bases between the germline ends. The germline V gene has CDR1 SEHNR and CDR2 FQNEAQ (reference sequence). CDR3 bases: TGTGCCAGCAGTCAAATTGGGTCCGGGATCTATGGCTACACCTTC. Translating gives CASSQIGSGIYGYTF. Full variable domain (rest looked up from reference TRBV7-9 and TRBJ1-2): DTGVSQNPRHKITKRGQNVTFRCDPISEHNRLYWYRQTLGQGPEFLTYFQNEAQLEKSRLLSDRFSAERPKGSFSTLEIQRTEQGDSAMYLCASSQIGSGIYGYTFGSGTRLTVV.

The chain links TRBV5-6 to TRBJ2-1; perhaps TRBD2 as D (7 bases). Germline values: CDR1 SGHDT, CDR2 YYEEEE. V lost 0 bases and J 7 bases, leaving 17 bases between the germline ends. CDR3 length: 16 amino acids. The CDR3 DNA follows: TGTGCCAGCAGCTTGGTGGCGGGGGCGGTTCGGAATGAGCAGTTCTTC. As protein: CASSLVAGAVRNEQFF.

The rearrangement uses TRBV6-5 and TRBJ2-2, with D unclear. Germline-derived CDR1 and CDR2 are MNHEY and SVGAGI. CDR3 length: 15 amino acids. Trimming stripped 3 bases from V and 6 bases from J, with 14 bases between. The CDR3 spells CASSYNPATAGELFF. The CDR3 region has the DNA TGTGCCAGCAGTTATAACCCAGCGACCGCCGGGGAGCTGTTTTTT.

The V call is TRBV7-6, the J call TRBJ2-7; possible D gene TRBD1, 6 bases. Germline V lookup: CDR1 SGHVS, CDR2 FNYEAQ. V was shortened by 4 bases and J by 2 bases, with 18 bases between the two germline ends. This CDR3 is 16 amino acids long. CDR3 in amino acids: CASSWLGTSGTYEQYF. In DNA, the CDR3 is TGTGCCAGCAGCTGGCTGGGGACATCGGGTACCTACGAGCAGTACTTC.

The chain carries TRBV2 and TRBJ2-7, with 7 positions matching TRBD2. Trimming at V came to 1 base and at J to 5 bases, leaving 11 bases not matched to a gene. From germline, CDR1 is SNHLY and CDR2 FYNNEI. The CDR3 contains 16 residues. The chain's CDR3 is CASSEVLGGFRHEQYF. Here the CDR3 DNA reads TGTGCCAGCAGTGAAGTATTGGGGGGGTTTCGACACGAGCAGTACTTC.

The V and J genes are TRBV5-6 and TRBJ2-1; D is ambiguous. The germline V and J ends were trimmed by 1 base and 0 bases, with 5 bases remaining between them. Germline V lookup: CDR1 SGHDT, CDR2 YYEEEE. There are 14 residues in the CDR3. CDR3 in amino acids: CASSLPSSYNEQFF. As DNA, the CDR3 is TGTGCCAGCAGCTTGCCGAGCTCCTACAATGAGCAGTTCTTC.

The V gene is TRBV9, the J gene TRBJ2-2, with TRBD1 matching over 7 bases. The CDR3 has 14 residues. V was clipped by 5 bases and J by 7 bases; unmatched bases: 8. Germline loops: CDR1 SGDLS, CDR2 YYNGEE. The CDR3 loop is CASRGTGVVGELFF. CDR3 in DNA: TGTGCCAGCAGAGGTACAGGGGTGGTCGGGGAGCTGTTTTTT. Full variable domain (rest looked up from reference TRBV9 and TRBJ2-2): DSGVTQTPKHLITATGQRVTLRCSPRSGDLSVYWYQQSLDQGLQFLIQYYNGEERAKGNILERFSAQQFPDLHSELNLSSLELGDSALYFCASRGTGVVGELFFGEGSRLTVL.

This rearrangement joins TRBV6-4 to TRBJ2-2; D is possibly TRBD2 (5 bases). The germline V gene has CDR1 MRHNA and CDR2 SNTAGT. This CDR3 comprises 16 residues. Deletions cut 0 bases from V and 0 bases from J, with 8 bases between. CDR3: CASSDSPGANTGELFF. CDR3 coding DNA: TGTGCCAGCAGTGACTCCCCCGGGGCGAACACCGGGGAGCTGTTTTTT.

In this sample, this clone turned up a few times. The V gene is TRBV2, the J gene TRBJ1-6; possible D gene TRBD1, 6 bases. The CDR3 has 13 residues. Germline CDR1 and CDR2: SNHLY and FYNNEI. V dropped 7 bases and J dropped 5 bases, with 9 bases sitting between them. Here the CDR3 reads CASTGVHNSPLHF. Here the CDR3 DNA reads TGTGCCAGCACAGGGGTGCATAATTCACCCCTCCACTTT.

The chain recombines TRBV7-2 with TRBJ1-4; 7 bases match TRBD1. The CDR3 sequence is 13 residues long. Germline V CDR1 and CDR2: SGHTA, FQGNSA. V lost 5 bases and J lost 8; bases outside the gene matches: 5. CDR3 sequence (DNA): TGTGCCAGCAGCCAAGACAGGGCAGAAAAACTGTTTTTT. Translating it yields CASSQDRAEKLFF.

The genes are TRBV13 and TRBJ1-6; TRBD1 aligns across 9 bases. Germline V gene lookup returns CDR1 PRHDT and CDR2 FYEKMQ (reference sequence). The CDR3 consists of 14 residues. After removal of 4 bases from V and 10 bases from J, the junction contained 5 bases not matched to a gene. In nucleotides, the CDR3 is TGTGCCAGCAGCTCCGGGACAGGGAGATCACCCCTCCACTTT. It specifies CASSSGTGRSPLHF.

The chain employs TRBV15 and TRBJ1-4, with D possibly TRBD1 on 5 matching bases. This CDR3 spans 15 amino acids. The germline gives CDR1 LNHNV, CDR2 YYDKDF (reference sequence). Trimming removed 0 bases from V and 6 bases from J, with 11 bases in between. As DNA, the CDR3 is TGTGCCACCAGCAGAGATTCAGGGTTCGATGAAAAACTGTTTTTT. It codes for CATSRDSGFDEKLFF.

The chain employs TRBV5-4 and TRBJ2-3; 7 bases fit TRBD2. The germline CDR1 and CDR2 sequences are SGHNT and YYREEE (reference sequence). Germline trimming cut 4 bases from V and 6 bases from J; bases unmatched to any gene: 14. The CDR3 contains 16 residues. As DNA, the CDR3 is TGTGCCAGCAGCCTCCCCGTAGCGGGTCCTGAGGATACGCAGTATTTT. It specifies CASSLPVAGPEDTQYF.

This clone was counted between two and nine times. This chain connects TRBV9 to TRBJ1-2; possible D gene TRBD1, 6 bases. The length of the CDR3 is 12 residues. Germline CDR1 and CDR2: SGDLS and YYNGEE. V was pared by 2 bases and J by 6 bases, with 8 bases between. CDR3 in amino acids: CASSVTGNGYTF. The CDR3 nucleotides are TGTGCCAGCAGCGTCACAGGGAATGGCTACACCTTC.

This clone was seen only once. The rearrangement uses TRBV7-9 and TRBJ2-5, with 10 bases that match TRBD2. CDR3 length equals 13 residues. J gave up 5 bases and V 8 bases, and 5 bases lay outside the gene matches. Germline CDR1 SEHNR, CDR2 FQNEAQ (reference sequence). CDR3 coding DNA: TGTGCCAGCGGTAGCGGGGGGCGGGAGACCCAGTACTTC. This codes for CASGSGGRETQYF.

The chain uses TRBV6-5 and TRBJ1-1; D gene unclear. The CDR3 is made up of 12 amino acids. V lost 5 bases to trimming and J lost 1 base, with 5 bases between them. Germline values: CDR1 MNHEY, CDR2 SVGAGI. This CDR3 is CASSTGNTEAFF. CDR3 bases: TGTGCCAGCAGTACGGGGAACACTGAAGCTTTCTTT.

This clone appeared once. The chain joins TRBV10-3 to TRBJ1-2; D possibly corresponds to TRBD1 (5 bases). CDR1 is ENHRY and CDR2 is SYGVKD in the germline V gene. This CDR3 comprises 14 residues. V gave up 2 bases and J gave up 8 bases, with 15 bases separating them. The CDR3 sequence is CAISEVLGGQGYTF. As DNA, the CDR3 is TGTGCCATCAGTGAGGTGCTGGGGGGTCAAGGCTACACCTTC.

The chain employs TRBV19 and TRBJ2-5; 10 bases are a match to TRBD2. CDR1 LNHDA and CDR2 SQIVND come from the germline V gene (reference sequence). Trimming took 3 bases from V and 7 from J; bases not matched to a gene: 8. This CDR3 has 15 amino acids. The CDR3 DNA reads TGTGCCAGTAGTATGGAGCGGGGGGGCCGGGGGACCCAGTACTTC. This encodes CASSMERGGRGTQYF.